The source of this TCR beta chain is a study of HIV-infected patients and healthy controls. This clonotype was detected only a few times. TCRdb used MiXCR to reprocess the 5' RACE reads, holding one entry per CDR3 protein. The sample shows roughly 68,000 distinct CDR3 sequences, around 21% of them seen only once. Trimming pared 6 bases from V and 4 bases from J, leaving 12 bases between. The germline V gene has CDR1 SGHTA and CDR2 FQGNSA. This CDR3 spans 14 amino acids. The receptor comes from a human donor in good health. Sequencing was performed on CD4+ T cells from blood. V is TRBV7-2 and J is TRBJ1-4; no clear D. This CDR3 is CASSRRGINEKLFF. The CDR3 DNA reads as TGTGCCAGCAGTCGTCGGGGTATTAATGAAAAACTGTTTTTT.